This entry lists 2 T cell receptor beta chains sequenced from one sample in a study of shared clonotypes between healthy human individuals. CD8 cells regarded as naive lacked CD45RO, were positively chosen for CCR7, and omitted terminally differentiated effector memory CD45RA+ cells. Repertoires were generated with immunoSEQ multiplex PCR, while TCRdb's copy carries only in-frame clones and drops some. Counted here are some 2.1 million clones, 93% occurring once; the ten biggest clones make up more than 1.5%. The sequencing sample was made of naive CD8+ T cells from PBMCs. These receptors were obtained from a young man in good health. Some clones in this sample may be carry-over from other donors' samples.

This rearrangement joins TRBV30 to TRBJ2-2, with D uncertain. Trimming removed 2 bases from V and 0 bases from J, with 13 bases in between. The CDR3 is 16 residues long. CDR1 GTSNPN and CDR2 SVGIG come from the germline V gene (reference sequence). Here the CDR3 reads CAWSSDGPANTGELFF. The DNA for the CDR3 is TGTGCCTGGAGTTCAGATGGGCCCGCGAACACCGGGGAGCTGTTTTTT.

This chain links TRBV27 with TRBJ2-7; 9 bases agree with TRBD1. This CDR3 has 17 amino acids. V was clipped by 6 bases and J by 0 bases; unmatched bases: 12. Per the germline V gene, CDR1 is MNHEY and CDR2 is SMNVEV (reference sequence). The DNA of the CDR3 is TGTGCCAGCAGCTTCTCTCTCGGGACAGGGCGCTCCTACGAGCAGTACTTC. Encoded protein: CASSFSLGTGRSYEQYF.